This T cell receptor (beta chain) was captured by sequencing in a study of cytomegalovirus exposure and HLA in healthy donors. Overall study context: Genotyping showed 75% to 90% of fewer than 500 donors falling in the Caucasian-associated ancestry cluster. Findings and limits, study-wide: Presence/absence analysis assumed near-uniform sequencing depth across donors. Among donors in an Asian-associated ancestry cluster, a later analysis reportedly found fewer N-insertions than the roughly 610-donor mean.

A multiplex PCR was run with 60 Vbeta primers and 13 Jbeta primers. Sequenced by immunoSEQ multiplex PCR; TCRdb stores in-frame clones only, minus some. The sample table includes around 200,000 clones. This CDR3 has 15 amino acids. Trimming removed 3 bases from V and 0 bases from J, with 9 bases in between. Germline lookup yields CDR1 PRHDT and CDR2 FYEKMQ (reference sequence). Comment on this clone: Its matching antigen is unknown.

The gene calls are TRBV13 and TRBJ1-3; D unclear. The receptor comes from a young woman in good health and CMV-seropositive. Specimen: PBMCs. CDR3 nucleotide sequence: TGTGCCAGCAGCTTCCGGGAAGACTCTGGAAACACCATATATTTT. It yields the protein CASSFREDSGNTIYF.